One sample yielded the 3 T cell receptor beta chains listed below, sequenced in a study of T cell repertoires in cytomegalovirus infection. No antigen has been identified for these receptors. TCRdb used MiXCR to reprocess the reads, holding one entry per CDR3 protein. This table holds fewer than 650,000 distinct CDR3 sequences, approximately 40% found once. Sample: cultured PBMCs, taken from culture after CMV antigen stimulation. These receptors were obtained from a human donor in good health (CMV status not recorded). Some clones in this sample may be carry-over from other donors' samples.

The chain couples TRBV7-8 to TRBJ2-3; a possible D gene is TRBD2 (6 bases). The CDR3 contains 15 residues. CDR1 and CDR2 from the germline V gene are SGHVS and FQNEAQ. Trimming pared 5 bases from V and 4 bases from J, leaving 16 bases between. The CDR3 coding sequence is TGTGCCAGCAGCGCCGGACTAACGGCGGCAGATACGCAGTATTTT. Its protein is CASSAGLTAADTQYF.

This clonotype has more than one count but fewer than ten. The CDR3 is CASSLRTSVSYNEQFF. The CDR3 DNA is TGTGCCAGCAGCCTACGGACTAGCGTAAGCTACAATGAGCAGTTCTTC. The V gene is TRBV7-6, the J gene TRBJ2-1; 9 bases line up with TRBD2. The V segment lost 5 bases and the J segment 3 bases; nucleotides outside the gene matches: 8. Germline values: CDR1 SGHVS, CDR2 FNYEAQ. There are 16 residues in the CDR3.

There are a few counts of this clonotype. The chain has TRBV18 and TRBJ2-7, with D unclear. Trimming left V 3 bases short and J 6 bases short, with 12 bases between. Germline CDR1 reads KGHSH; CDR2 reads LQKENI. The CDR3 has 13 residues. For the CDR3, the DNA is TGTGCCAGCTCACCCGGTAGTAGAGGCGAGCAGTACTTC. As protein: CASSPGSRGEQYF.